One and the same sample provided the 31 T cell receptor beta chains below, sequenced in a study of T cell repertoires in cytomegalovirus infection. TCRdb reprocessed the reads via MiXCR and lists one record per CDR3 protein. The repertoire holds 200,000 to 300,000 distinct CDR3 sequences, with approximately 9.1% as singletons. Sequencing was done on a sample of PBMCs. Every receptor here comes from a human donor in good health (CMV status not recorded). Some clones in this sample may be carry-over from other donors' samples.

The chain couples TRBV29-1 to TRBJ2-3; unclear D gene. CDR1 SQVTM and CDR2 ANQGSEA come from the germline V gene. The CDR3 spans 14 residues. V shed 3 bases and J shed 2 bases, with 12 bases lying between them. The CDR3 region has the DNA TGCAGCGTTGAGGCGGCCGGGTTCACAGATACGCAGTATTTT. Translation: CSVEAAGFTDTQYF.

In its sample, this clonotype was seen a few times. V usage is TRBV7-9 and J usage is TRBJ1-5, with 9 bases aligning to TRBD1. Germline loops: CDR1 SEHNR, CDR2 FQNEAQ (reference sequence). V lost 4 bases and J lost 4; bases outside the gene matches: 5. The CDR3 sequence is 15 residues long. Here the CDR3 reads CASSWDRALNQPQHF. CDR3 coding DNA: TGTGCCAGCAGCTGGGACAGGGCTCTAAATCAGCCCCAGCATTTT.

This clonotype was observed at least ten times. The chain couples TRBV7-8 to TRBJ2-5; 7 nucleotides match TRBD2. Looked up from germline, CDR1 is SGHVS and CDR2 is FQNEAQ. Germline trimming cut 6 bases from V and 1 base from J; bases unmatched to any gene: 2. This CDR3 has 13 residues. The CDR3 spells CASRAGFQETQYF. DNA for the CDR3: TGTGCCAGCAGAGCGGGATTCCAAGAGACCCAGTACTTC.

This clonotype was counted at least ten times. J is TRBJ1-1 and V is TRBV11-3; no clear D. V lost 7 bases, J lost 1 base, and 16 bases lay in between. The CDR3 loop spans 15 amino acids. Germline V gene lookup returns CDR1 SGHNT and CDR2 YENEEA. Written as DNA, the CDR3 is TGTGCCAGCACCATCCCGCCCTTTGGGAACACTGAAGCTTTCTTT. Protein sequence: CASTIPPFGNTEAFF.

This clonotype was seen a handful of times. This chain connects TRBV29-1 to TRBJ1-1; D perhaps matches TRBD1 (5 bases). CDR3 length: 12 amino acids. The germline V and J ends were trimmed by 2 bases and 6 bases, with 10 bases remaining between them. CDR1 is SQVTM, CDR2 ANQGSEA, per germline. The CDR3 is CSVERAGPEAFF. The CDR3 region has the DNA TGCAGCGTTGAAAGGGCAGGGCCTGAAGCTTTCTTT.

Ten or more counts support this clonotype. The gene calls are TRBV9 and TRBJ1-2; TRBD1 might be the D (5 bases). Trimming took 0 bases from V and 8 from J, leaving 11 bases between them. Germline V gene lookup returns CDR1 SGDLS and CDR2 YYNGEE. CDR3 length: 13 residues. DNA for the CDR3: TGTGCCAGCAGCGTAGTAGCAGGGTGGGGCTACACCTTC. This translates into CASSVVAGWGYTF.

This clonotype was detected many times. The rearrangement uses TRBV20-1 and TRBJ2-5, with 7 bases matching TRBD2. The junction had 7 bases not matched to a gene; V was cut back by 4 bases and J by 5 bases. Germline V CDR1 and CDR2: DFQATT, SNEGSKA (reference sequence). This CDR3 is built from 13 residues. Written as DNA, the CDR3 is TGCAGTGCTAAGGCGGGAGAATACGAGACCCAGTACTTC. As protein: CSAKAGEYETQYF.

This clonotype was observed many times. The chain joins TRBV7-2 to TRBJ2-5; maybe TRBD1 (5 bases). This CDR3 is 15 amino acids long. Germline CDR1 and CDR2: SGHTA and FQGNSA. Trimming shortened V by 6 bases and J by 1 base, and 15 bases separated the two germline ends. The CDR3: CASSYSWGGQETQYF. CDR3 in DNA: TGTGCCAGCAGTTACAGTTGGGGCGGCCAAGAGACCCAGTACTTC.

This clonotype was picked up a small number of times. The chain joins TRBV7-2 to TRBJ1-1; D not certain. The germline V gene encodes CDR1 SGHTA and CDR2 FQGNSA. CDR3 length: 15 amino acids. V was cut by 6 bases and J by 0 bases, with 14 bases left in between. This CDR3 is CASSYSPEMNTEAFF. DNA of the CDR3: TGTGCCAGCAGTTACAGCCCCGAGATGAACACTGAAGCTTTCTTT. The full variable domain, completed using reference TRBV7-2 and TRBJ1-1, is GAGVSQSPSNKVTEKGKDVELRCDPISGHTALYWYRQSLGQGLEFLIYFQGNSAPDKSGLPSDRFSAERTGGSVSTLTIQRTQQEDSAVYLCASSYSPEMNTEAFFGQGTRLTVV.

The chain has TRBV2 and TRBJ2-2; D call uncertain. The CDR3 consists of 12 residues. The V and J ends lost 1 base and 7 bases respectively, with 4 bases between them. Germline V lookup: CDR1 SNHLY, CDR2 FYNNEI. The CDR3 DNA sequence: TGTGCCAGCAGTGAAGGTGGCGGGGAGCTGTTTTTT. Protein sequence: CASSEGGGELFF.

This clonotype was picked up many times. This sequence joins TRBV7-2 and TRBJ2-5, with D maybe TRBD2 (6 bases). Trimming removed 4 bases at V and 5 bases at J, with 11 bases between. Germline lookup yields CDR1 SGHTA and CDR2 FQGNSA. The CDR3 is made up of 13 amino acids. The CDR3 sequence: CASSSAGRETQYF. The CDR3 DNA sequence: TGTGCCAGCAGCTCGGCGGGGAGGGAGACCCAGTACTTC.

This clonotype was seen at least ten times. The chain employs TRBV19 and TRBJ2-7; D unclear. The germline V gene encodes CDR1 LNHDA and CDR2 SQIVND (reference sequence). This CDR3 is 13 amino acids long. The ends were cut back, 5 bases at V and 7 bases at J, with 15 bases in the middle. Here the CDR3 DNA reads TGTGCCAGTAGTGACCGGGCCGGGCGGGAGCAGTACTTC. This encodes CASSDRAGREQYF.

This clonotype was seen many times. The chain is built from TRBV7-2 and TRBJ1-2; 8 positions match TRBD1. From germline, CDR1 is SGHTA and CDR2 FQGNSA. The V and J ends lost 1 base and 2 bases, in that order; junction bases with no gene match: 0. There are 14 residues in the CDR3. CDR3 bases: TGTGCCAGCAGCTTAGGACAGGGGAACTATGGCTACACCTTC. This gives the protein CASSLGQGNYGYTF.

This clonotype showed up many times. The CDR3 is CASSLAGGAGELFF. CDR3 nucleotides: TGTGCCAGCAGCTTGGCGGGCGGGGCCGGGGAGCTGTTTTTT. The rearrangement links TRBV7-8 to TRBJ2-2, with a possible D match to TRBD2 (6 bases). Trimming stripped 3 bases from V and 6 bases from J, with 11 bases between. The germline CDR1 and CDR2 sequences are SGHVS and FQNEAQ. This CDR3 has 14 residues.

The table lists this clonotype with many counts. The chain joins TRBV7-2 to TRBJ2-7; D is unresolved. CDR1 SGHTA and CDR2 FQGNSA come from the germline V gene. The V end was cut by 4 bases, the J end by 3 bases, with 7 bases between. This CDR3 is 12 amino acids long. The CDR3 DNA reads as TGTGCCAGCAGCTCCTCCCTCTACGAGCAGTACTTC. The encoded protein is CASSSSLYEQYF.

V usage is TRBV20-1 and J usage is TRBJ1-6; 7 positions match TRBD1. CDR1 DFQATT and CDR2 SNEGSKA come from the germline V gene (reference sequence). The V gene end was trimmed by 3 bases and the J gene end by 7 bases; junction bases not matched to a gene: 9. There are 15 residues in the CDR3. The CDR3 nucleotides are TGCAGTGCTAGTGGGGAAGACAGGGAGAATTCACCCCTCCACTTT. As protein: CSASGEDRENSPLHF.

This clonotype was detected many times. The chain joins TRBV30 to TRBJ2-3, with 9 bases identical to TRBD1. This CDR3 is 15 amino acids long. Germline lookup yields CDR1 GTSNPN and CDR2 SVGIG (reference sequence). Trimming cost V 1 base and J 2 bases; bases outside gene matches: 4. This CDR3 is CAWSGGQGITDTQYF. The CDR3 DNA follows: TGTGCCTGGAGTGGTGGACAGGGGATCACAGATACGCAGTATTTT.

This sequence joins TRBV5-5 and TRBJ2-5; D unresolved. The CDR3 loop spans 13 amino acids. Germline V CDR1 and CDR2: SGHKS, YYEKEE (reference sequence). V lost 2 bases and J lost 4, with 9 bases in between. DNA of the CDR3: TGTGCCAGCAGCTTAGACCCGTTAGAGACCCAGTACTTC. Protein product: CASSLDPLETQYF. Looking up the rest from reference TRBV5-5 and TRBJ2-5 gives the full variable domain: DAGVTQSPTHLIKTRGQQVTLRCSPISGHKSVSWYQQVLGQGPQFIFQYYEKEERGRGNFPDRFSARQFPNYSSELNVNALLLGDSALYLCASSLDPLETQYFGPGTRLLVL.

This clonotype rates as medium-sized. The chain carries TRBV7-2 and TRBJ1-2; D ambiguous. Per the germline V gene, CDR1 is SGHTA and CDR2 is FQGNSA. The CDR3 spans 11 residues. V lost 6 bases and J lost 4, with 6 bases in between. CDR3 nucleotide sequence: TGTGCCAGCAGACTAACCTATGGCTACACCTTC. Protein product: CASRLTYGYTF.

The sample holds many counts of this clonotype. One end of the junction does not line up with germline, which may come from a read error. The J gene is TRBJ2-5, the V gene TRBV7-6, with D possibly TRBD2 on 6 matching bases. Germline lookup yields CDR1 SGHVS and CDR2 FNYEAQ. This CDR3 comprises 14 residues. The CDR3 DNA is TGTGCTAGCAGCTTATACGGGAGTCGGGAGACCCAGTACTTC. Its protein is CASSLYGSRETQYF.

V is TRBV19 and J is TRBJ1-5; 9 positions agree with TRBD1. Trimming cost V 4 bases and J 7 bases; bases outside gene matches: 5. The CDR3 is 14 amino acids. Per the germline V gene, CDR1 is LNHDA and CDR2 is SQIVND (reference sequence). CDR3 nucleotide sequence: TGTGCCAGTAGTAAAACAGGGGGCAGCCAGCCCCAGCATTTT. This codes for CASSKTGGSQPQHF. Together with reference TRBV19 and TRBJ1-5, the CDR3 gives the full variable domain: DGGITQSPKYLFRKEGQNVTLSCEQNLNHDAMYWYRQDPGQGLRLIYYSQIVNDFQKGDIAEGYSVSREKKESFPLTVTSAQKNPTAFYLCASSKTGGSQPQHFGDGTRLSIL.

The chain employs TRBV6-5 and TRBJ2-3; D ambiguous. Germline loops: CDR1 MNHEY, CDR2 SVGAGI. The CDR3 is 17 residues long. V lost 0 bases and J 0 bases, leaving 13 bases between the germline ends. The CDR3 nucleotides are TGTGCCAGCAGTTACTCGGGTGCGATCCTTAGCACAGATACGCAGTATTTT. Translation gives CASSYSGAILSTDTQYF.

The rearrangement joins TRBV20-1 to TRBJ2-3; TRBD2 agrees at 9 bases. Looked up from germline, CDR1 is DFQATT and CDR2 is SNEGSKA (reference sequence). After removal of 5 bases from V and 6 bases from J, the junction contained 6 bases not matched to a gene. The CDR3 has 13 amino acids. CDR3 sequence: CSALAGAGDTQYF. CDR3 sequence (DNA): TGCAGTGCTTTAGCGGGGGCGGGGGATACGCAGTATTTT.

In its sample, this clonotype was seen many times. J is TRBJ2-7 and V is TRBV7-2; 10 bases align to TRBD1. The CDR3 extends over 15 amino acids. CDR1 and CDR2 (germline): SGHTA, FQGNSA. Germline trimming cut 5 bases from V and 3 bases from J; bases unmatched to any gene: 7. In DNA form, the CDR3 reads TGTGCCAGCAGCGTAGGGACAGGGGCCAACTACGAGCAGTACTTC. Its protein product is CASSVGTGANYEQYF.

This clonotype was picked up many times. CDR3: CASSETLQGANSPLHF. The CDR3 DNA reads as TGTGCCAGCAGTGAAACTCTCCAGGGGGCTAATTCACCCCTCCACTTT. The V call is TRBV2, the J call TRBJ1-6; TRBD1 aligns across 8 bases. The CDR3 runs to 16 residues. Trimming cost V 2 bases and J 6 bases; bases outside gene matches: 6. The germline V gene has CDR1 SNHLY and CDR2 FYNNEI. Supplemented by reference TRBV2 and TRBJ1-6, the full variable domain reads EPEVTQTPSHQVTQMGQEVILRCVPISNHLYFYWYRQILGQKVEFLVSFYNNEISEKSEIFDDQFSVERPDGSNFTLKIRSTKLEDSAMYFCASSETLQGANSPLHFGNGTRLTVT.

This clonotype was detected many times. The chain employs TRBV29-1 and TRBJ2-5; maybe TRBD1 (6 bases). The germline gives CDR1 SQVTM, CDR2 ANQGSEA. This CDR3 is built from 13 residues. Trimming removed 6 bases at V and 0 bases at J, with 11 bases between. CDR3 in DNA: TGCAGCGTCGGAAGGGACAACCAAGAGACCCAGTACTTC. It specifies CSVGRDNQETQYF.

At least ten counts were recorded for this clonotype. This chain links TRBV20-1 with TRBJ2-1; 12 nucleotides agree with TRBD2. Germline V gives CDR1 DFQATT, CDR2 SNEGSKA (reference sequence). V lost 3 bases to trimming and J lost 6 bases; unmatched junction nucleotides: 9. The CDR3 has 16 amino acids. CDR3 DNA sequence: TGCAGTGCTAGGGGGTCTAGCGGGAGGGGGGGCAATGAGCAGTTCTTC. Protein: CSARGSSGRGGNEQFF.

This chain connects TRBV7-9 to TRBJ2-3, with TRBD1 identical over 7 bases. Looked up from germline, CDR1 is SEHNR and CDR2 is FQNEAQ (reference sequence). The CDR3 is 14 amino acids. The J segment lost 5 bases and the V segment lost 3 bases, leaving 5 bases of the junction unmatched. The CDR3 coding sequence is TGTGCCAGCAGCTTCGACAGGGACAGAGATACGCAGTATTTT. Translated, it gives CASSFDRDRDTQYF.

This clonotype was counted many times. V is TRBV12-3 or TRBV12-4 and J is TRBJ2-1; 8 nucleotides agree with TRBD2. The trim removed 2 bases at V and 7 bases at J, leaving 10 bases unmatched. The CDR3 has 16 amino acids. DNA of the CDR3: TGTGCCAGCAGTTTAACCCCGGGAGGGCCGAGGAATGAGCAGTTCTTC. Translated: CASSLTPGGPRNEQFF.

This clonotype was observed at least ten times. The chain is built from TRBV7-2 and TRBJ1-1; D is unclear. The CDR3 has 13 residues. Trimming took 4 bases from V and 4 from J, leaving 10 bases between them. The germline V gene encodes CDR1 SGHTA and CDR2 FQGNSA. The CDR3, as DNA: TGTGCCAGCAGCTCCCGGGCGGGCACTGAAGCTTTCTTT. Translating it yields CASSSRAGTEAFF.

In its sample, this clonotype was seen a few times. The CDR3 DNA sequence: TGTGCCAGTAGTTCGACAGGATACAGCTATGGCTACACCTTC. Encoded protein: CASSSTGYSYGYTF. This chain links TRBV19 with TRBJ1-2; D is possibly TRBD1 (6 bases). Germline values: CDR1 LNHDA, CDR2 SQIVND (reference sequence). CDR3 length: 14 amino acids. Deletions cut 5 bases from V and 4 bases from J, with 14 bases between.